The T cell receptor (beta chain) described here comes from a study of blood T cell repertoires in COVID-19. Overall study context: Samples representing acute and convalescent COVID-19 were sourced from the United States, Italy and Spain. Nucleic acid was either cDNA or gDNA, and it came from T cells, B-cell-depleted T cells, or PBMCs.

How the authors handled the data: Counts of nucleated cells, estimated from reference gene primer amplification, were obtained. Method: immunoSEQ multiplex PCR; TCRdb's copy keeps in-frame clones and lacks some. The DNA gave D and trimming, while V, J and clone size come from that table. The sample holds 75,000 to 100,000 clones, 80% to 90% seen once. V was clipped by 0 bases and J by 7 bases; unmatched bases: 9. This CDR3 comprises 16 residues. The germline V gene encodes CDR1 SGDLS and CDR2 YYNGEE. The TCR was taken from a human donor in a cohort sampled during active COVID-19. The chain employs TRBV9 and TRBJ2-1, with TRBD2 matching over 8 bases. The sample was peripheral blood. The CDR3 here is CASSVGGTSFSNEQFF. CDR3 DNA: TGTGCCAGCAGCGTAGGGGGGACTAGTTTCTCTAATGAGCAGTTCTTC. Complete variable domain (other parts from reference TRBV9 and TRBJ2-1): DSGVTQTPKHLITATGQRVTLRCSPRSGDLSVYWYQQSLDQGLQFLIQYYNGEERAKGNILERFSAQQFPDLHSELNLSSLELGDSALYFCASSVGGTSFSNEQFFGPGTRLTVL.